These T cell receptor beta chains were read from a single sample in a study of early T cells in non-severe SARS-CoV-2 infection. TCRdb re-called the 5' RACE reads through MiXCR, storing one row per CDR3 protein. The table lists about 64,000 distinct CDR3 sequences, 10% to 15% of them singletons. The sequences come from whole blood, collected at baseline. These receptors all come from an adult who was a healthcare worker with PCR-confirmed SARS-CoV-2 infection or an uninfected control (not recorded which). The CDR3 runs from the conserved cysteine through the conserved F or W. A D gene is named only where the DNA matches it firmly. Clone size is not always given. Where it is, it says once, few, many or a class for expanded clones.

V gene	clone size	D gene	J gene	CDR3 protein	CDR3 DNA
TRBV6-6	.	.	TRBJ2-7	CASSSRGLYYEQYF	TGTGCCAGCAGTTCACGGGGTCTTTACTACGAGCAGTACTTC
TRBV6-1	.	.	TRBJ2-6	CASSDGDTGANVLTF	TGTGCCAGCAGTGACGGAGACACTGGGGCCAACGTCCTGACTTTC
TRBV20-1	many	.	TRBJ1-2	CSASGGGTYGYTF	TGCAGTGCCAGCGGTGGGGGAACCTATGGCTACACCTTC
TRBV12-3/TRBV12-4	.	TRBD1	TRBJ1-6	CASMKGQGANSPLHF	TGTGCCAGCATGAAAGGACAGGGGGCGAATTCACCCCTCCACTTT
TRBV27	.	.	TRBJ2-7	CASSLFRYSYEQYF	TGTGCCAGCAGTTTATTTAGGTACTCCTACGAGCAGTACTTC
TRBV28	many	.	TRBJ2-7	CASSSGHGQTLAYEQYF	TGTGCCAGCAGTTCGGGACACGGACAGACTCTCGCCTACGAGCAGTACTTC
TRBV20-1	many	.	TRBJ2-5	CSARAGVGQETQYF	TGCAGTGCTAGAGCGGGAGTAGGCCAAGAGACCCAGTACTTC
TRBV5-1	few	.	TRBJ2-7	CASSRPDGGYEQYF	TGCGCCAGCAGCCGACCCGACGGGGGCTACGAGCAGTACTTC
TRBV28	.	TRBD1	TRBJ2-5	CASSSRGMAETQYF	TGTGCCAGCAGTTCCAGGGGGATGGCGGAGACCCAGTACTTC
TRBV7-2	many	.	TRBJ2-1	CASSLAGAAYNEQFF	TGTGCCAGCAGCTTAGCGGGGGCAGCCTACAATGAGCAGTTCTTC
TRBV30	many	TRBD2	TRBJ2-2	CAWSVSSPGGTGELFF	TGTGCCTGGAGTGTAAGCAGCCCGGGAGGCACCGGGGAGCTGTTTTTT
TRBV12-3/TRBV12-4	many	TRBD1	TRBJ1-1	CASSLHRGMNTEAFF	TGTGCCAGCAGTTTACACAGGGGAATGAACACTGAAGCTTTCTTT
TRBV4-2	many	TRBD2	TRBJ2-5	CASSQTGVAGGQETQYF	TGTGCCAGCAGCCAAACCGGGGTAGCGGGGGGGCAAGAGACCCAGTACTTC
TRBV7-2	many	.	TRBJ2-7	CASSLDSSPYEQYF	TGTGCCAGCAGCTTAGACTCTAGCCCCTACGAGCAGTACTTC